The 10 T cell receptor beta chains below come from one sample, sequenced in a study of CD8 T cells in ankylosing spondylitis. Regarding the study as a whole: A TCR beta motif of 7 or 8 highly homologous variants appeared characteristic of ankylosing spondylitis blood.

These receptors lack a known antigen. One entry per CDR3 protein results from TCRdb running MiXCR on the 5' RACE reads. The data hold around 890,000 distinct CDR3 sequences, with about 11% observed a single time. Sequencing input: blood, either unsorted or a sorted T cell fraction (not recorded which). These TCRs come from a male donor with ankylosing spondylitis.

The genes are TRBV5-1 and TRBJ2-5, with a weak D call TRBD2 (6 bases). The ends were cut back, 0 bases at V and 2 bases at J, with 11 bases in the middle. The CDR3 runs 15 residues. CDR1 SGHRS and CDR2 YFSETQ come from the germline V gene. The CDR3 is CASSLGGGGQETQYF. The CDR3 DNA follows: TGCGCCAGCAGCTTGGGAGGAGGAGGGCAAGAGACCCAGTACTTC.

This clonotype has a count of ten or more. V usage is TRBV20-1 and J usage is TRBJ1-4; no clear D. Germline V gene data show CDR1 as DFQATT and CDR2 as SNEGSKA (reference sequence). This CDR3 contains 14 residues. Trimming left V 6 bases short and J 7 bases short, with 18 bases between. DNA for the CDR3: TGCAGTGCCCTAAGCCTGGGGTCCCGTGAAAAACTGTTTTTT. Its protein is CSALSLGSREKLFF.

The chain recombines TRBV20-1 with TRBJ1-5; TRBD1 agrees at 8 bases. J was trimmed by 5 bases and V by 5 bases; bases with no gene match: 11. This CDR3 has 15 residues. From germline, CDR1 is DFQATT and CDR2 SNEGSKA (reference sequence). CDR3: CSASTGALGDQPQHF. The CDR3 DNA is TGCAGTGCTTCGACAGGGGCCCTGGGCGATCAGCCCCAGCATTTT.

This rearrangement joins TRBV20-1 to TRBJ2-1, with TRBD1 matching over 7 bases. Germline values: CDR1 DFQATT, CDR2 SNEGSKA (reference sequence). The trim removed 5 bases at V and 0 bases at J, leaving 4 bases unmatched. The length of the CDR3 is 14 residues. As DNA, the CDR3 is TGCAGTGCTTCCGACAGGGCCTCCTACAATGAGCAGTTCTTC. Residues: CSASDRASYNEQFF.

The chain's CDR3 is CASSLALVSRFF. Written as DNA, the CDR3 is TGTGCCAGCAGCTTAGCCTTGGTGTCGCGGTTCTTC. V and J are TRBV11-1 and TRBJ2-1; D uncertain. Deletions cut 0 bases from V and 15 bases from J, with 12 bases between. The CDR3 has 12 residues. From germline, CDR1 is SGHAT and CDR2 FQDESV (reference sequence).

The J gene is TRBJ1-2, the V gene TRBV20-1; D unclear. Germline V gives CDR1 DFQATT, CDR2 SNEGSKA (reference sequence). Trimming took 0 bases from V and 5 from J, leaving 13 bases between them. The CDR3 contains 14 residues. CDR3 in DNA: TGCAGTGCTAGAGACGACCGGGCCATATATGGCTACACCTTC. Amino acid sequence: CSARDDRAIYGYTF.

This chain links TRBV30 with TRBJ1-5; unclear D gene. Germline V gives CDR1 GTSNPN, CDR2 SVGIG (reference sequence). Between the trimmed V and J ends, which lost 0 bases and 10 bases, there was a span of 10 bases. This CDR3 comprises 12 residues. CDR3 loop: CAWSVLGVPQHF. The CDR3 bases are TGTGCCTGGAGTGTACTTGGAGTACCCCAGCATTTT.

The chain joins TRBV7-3 to TRBJ2-4; D may match TRBD1 or TRBD2 (5 bases each). V was cut by 0 bases and J by 5 bases, with 5 bases left in between. This CDR3 has 13 residues. Germline CDR1 is SGHTA and CDR2 is FQGTGA. CDR3 DNA: TGTGCCAGCAGCTTAACGGGGGAAAACATTCAGTACTTC. It translates to CASSLTGENIQYF.

In this sample, this clonotype turned up many times. This chain joins TRBV4-3 and TRBJ1-2; D ambiguous. The V end was cut by 5 bases, the J end by 6 bases, with 10 bases between. Germline CDR1 and CDR2: LGHNA and YSLEER. There are 12 residues in the CDR3. CDR3 residues: CASSWGSDGYTF. CDR3 bases: TGCGCCAGCAGCTGGGGTTCGGATGGCTACACCTTC.

CDR3 region: CSAEGGVNTEAFF. CDR3 coding DNA: TGCAGTGCCGAGGGCGGGGTGAACACTGAAGCTTTCTTT. The J gene is TRBJ1-1, the V gene TRBV20-1; D is unclear. The V gene lost 6 bases and the J gene lost 0 bases, with 11 bases spanning the gap. This CDR3 region has 13 residues. In germline, CDR1 is DFQATT, CDR2 SNEGSKA (reference sequence).